The rows below give T cell receptor beta chains drawn from one sample of a study of blood T cell repertoires in COVID-19. This table comes from immunoSEQ multiplex PCR, and its TCRdb copy is limited to in-frame clones, with some not included. This table holds approximately 240,000 clones, roughly nine tenths found once. Material: PBMCs or T cells enriched from blood (not recorded which). Receptors were obtained from a young woman with acute COVID-19. The CDR3 runs from the conserved cysteine through the conserved F or W. A D gene is named only where the DNA matches it firmly. Expanded clones get a size class; other rows say once, few or many, or leave the size out.

>.|TRBJ2-1|TRBD1|TRBV7-8
TGTGCCAGCAGCTTAGGGGACAGGGGCAATGAGCAGTTCTTC
CASSLGDRGNEQFF
>.|TRBJ2-1|TRBD2|TRBV5-1
TGCGCCAGCAGCTTAGCGGGGGGAGACAATGAGCAGTTCTTC
CASSLAGGDNEQFF
>.|TRBJ2-7|TRBD2|TRBV5-1
TGCGCCAGCAGTTTAATTCCGGGACTAGGAGGCTACGAGCAGTACTTC
CASSLIPGLGGYEQYF
>.|TRBJ2-7|.|TRBV28
TGTGCCAGCAGATCAGGTGGGAGAGTCTACGAGCAGTACTTC
CASRSGGRVYEQYF
>.|TRBJ2-1|.|TRBV10-3
TGTGCCATCAGTGACTTTCCAGACTCCTCCTACAATGAGCAGTTCTTC
CAISDFPDSSYNEQFF
>.|TRBJ1-1|.|TRBV7-9
TGTGCCAGCAGCTCCCACAGGGTTATCTTGTGGACTGAAGCTTTCTTT
CASSSHRVILWTEAFF
>.|TRBJ2-5|TRBD2|TRBV7-3
TGTGCCAGCAGCTTATCCGCGGTGGCTAGCGGGGGGGAGCAAGAGACCCAGTACTTC
CASSLSAVASGGEQETQYF
>.|TRBJ1-5|TRBD1|TRBV19
TGTGCCAGCAAGACATTGGACAGGCCCAATCAGCCCCAGCATTTT
CASKTLDRPNQPQHF
>.|TRBJ2-3|TRBD2|TRBV5-4
TGTGCCAGCAGCCTAGTATCTAGCGGGAGATACACAGATACGCAGTATTTT
CASSLVSSGRYTDTQYF
>.|TRBJ2-5|.|TRBV5-1
TGCGCCAGCAGCTTGTTACAAGAGACCCAGTACTTC
CASSLLQETQYF
>.|TRBJ2-7|TRBD2|TRBV11-1
TGTGCCAGCAGCCGGACTAGCGGGAGCTACGAGCAGTACTTC
CASSRTSGSYEQYF
>.|TRBJ1-3|.|TRBV5-8
TGTGCCAGCAGCTTGGGGCACAGGGCGATATATTTT
CASSLGHRAIYF
>.|TRBJ2-5|TRBD2|TRBV3-1/TRBV3-2
TGTGCCAGCAGCCAAGATCTACGGCTAGCGGGGGGGACCCAGTACTTC
CASSQDLRLAGGTQYF
>.|TRBJ1-1|TRBD1|TRBV7-9
TGTGCCAGCAGCCGTCAGGGGGCAGCGAACACTGAAGCTTTCTTT
CASSRQGAANTEAFF
>.|TRBJ1-2|TRBD1|TRBV5-1
TGCGCCAGCAGCAACGACAGGGACTATGGCTACACCTTC
CASSNDRDYGYTF
>few|TRBJ1-4|.|TRBV4-1
TGCGCCAGCAGCCAGAACTTAAGGGGGTTTGGCGAAAAACTGTTTTTT
CASSQNLRGFGEKLFF
>.|TRBJ2-7|.|TRBV6-5
TGTGCCAGCAGTTACGGCGGGGATACCTACGAGCAGTACTTC
CASSYGGDTYEQYF
>.|TRBJ1-2|.|TRBV4-1
TGCGCCAGCAGCCAGCTGACTAAGGAGTATGGCTACACCTTC
CASSQLTKEYGYTF
>.|TRBJ2-7|.|TRBV5-6
TGTGCCAGCAGCACCCGGACAGTAGGCTACGAGCAGTACTTC
CASSTRTVGYEQYF
>.|TRBJ1-2|TRBD1|TRBV27
TGTGCCAGCAGTTTCGGACAGGGGTTTGGCTACACCTTC
CASSFGQGFGYTF
>.|TRBJ2-1|.|TRBV28
TGTGCCAGCAGTTCCCCTTTGAGCAATGAGCAGTTCTTC
CASSSPLSNEQFF
>.|TRBJ2-5|TRBD1|TRBV7-3
TGTGCCAGCAGCTTAAGTCCAGGGGGCAAAGAGACCCAGTACTTC
CASSLSPGGKETQYF
>.|TRBJ1-3|.|TRBV19
TGTGCCAGTAGTATAACAGGCCGCTACGGAAACACCATATATTTT
CASSITGRYGNTIYF
>.|TRBJ1-6|.|TRBV7-2
TGTGCCAGCAGCAGCCAGGGCGGGGGGAATTCACCCCTCCACTTT
CASSSQGGGNSPLHF
>.|TRBJ2-1|TRBD1|TRBV4-3
TGCGCCAGCAGCCAAGTGAGGGTTGGTTTTGGACAGGGGTCCTACAATGAGCAGTTCTTC
CASSQVRVGFGQGSYNEQFF
>.|TRBJ1-5|TRBD1|TRBV28
TGTGCCAGCAGCCGCCGGGACAGGCACAATCAGCCCCAGCATTTT
CASSRRDRHNQPQHF
>once|TRBJ2-3|TRBD2|TRBV19
TGTGCCAGTACGGGGTGGGCTAGCGGAAGCACAGATACGCAGTATTTT
CASTGWASGSTDTQYF
>.|TRBJ2-5|.|TRBV7-2
TGTGCCAGCAGCTTCTATCGAAACCAAGAGACCCAGTACTTC
CASSFYRNQETQYF
>.|TRBJ2-1|TRBD2|TRBV11-3
TGTGCCAGCAGCGTTTCCGGGACTAGCGCCTACAATGAGCAGTTCTTC
CASSVSGTSAYNEQFF
>.|TRBJ2-3|TRBD2|TRBV10-3
TGTGCCATCAGTGTAAGCGGGGGGTTCACAGATACGCAGTATTTT
CAISVSGGFTDTQYF
>.|TRBJ2-5|.|TRBV9
TGTGCCAGCAGCGTAGTGGGCAGTGGCAAAGAGACCCAGTACTTC
CASSVVGSGKETQYF
>.|TRBJ2-3|.|TRBV3-1/TRBV3-2
TGTGCCAGCACCGGGGGAGGGACAGGTACAGATACGCAGTATTTT
CASTGGGTGTDTQYF
>few|TRBJ2-7|.|TRBV24-1
TGTGCCACCAGTGATTTTGGTCCCGCCGGTTACGAGCAGTACTTC
CATSDFGPAGYEQYF
>.|TRBJ1-5|.|TRBV6-2/TRBV6-3
TGTGCCAGCAGTTACTCGGAACAGAATCAGCCCCAGCATTTT
CASSYSEQNQPQHF
>.|TRBJ2-2|.|TRBV10-2
TGCGCCAGCAGTGAACCAGGGGGGTACACCGGGGAGCTGTTTTTT
CASSEPGGYTGELFF
>once|TRBJ2-7|.|TRBV28
TGTGCCAGCAGTAAACAGGGAACCTCCTACGAGCAGTACTTC
CASSKQGTSYEQYF
>.|TRBJ1-2|.|TRBV28
TGTGCCAGCAGGTCCACAGGGCAACACGGCTACACCTTC
CASRSTGQHGYTF
>few|TRBJ1-1|.|TRBV13
TGTGCCAGCAGCTTAGGGGGGCAGGGCGAAGCTTTCTTT
CASSLGGQGEAFF
>.|TRBJ2-1|TRBD2|TRBV6-6
TGTGCCAGCAGTACCCCACCTGCGGGGGACAATGAGCAGTTCTTC
CASSTPPAGDNEQFF
>.|TRBJ2-6|.|TRBV19
TGTGCCAGTAGGGGGAGTGGGGCCAACGTCCTGACTTTC
CASRGSGANVLTF
>.|TRBJ2-5|.|TRBV29-1
TGCAGCGCAGGCTACCGGGAGACCCAGTACTTC
CSAGYRETQYF
>.|TRBJ2-1|TRBD2|TRBV14
TGTGCCAGCAGCCCGGGACTAGCGGGCCCTGTAGGCAATGAGCAGTTCTTC
CASSPGLAGPVGNEQFF
>.|TRBJ2-4|TRBD1|TRBV9
TGTGCCAGCAGCGGACAGGGTGCCAAAAACATTCAGTACTTC
CASSGQGAKNIQYF
>.|TRBJ1-2|.|TRBV5-1
TGCGCCAGCAGCTTGGTAGGGGATGGCTACACCTTC
CASSLVGDGYTF
>.|TRBJ1-5|TRBD1|TRBV6-2/TRBV6-3
TGTGCCAGCAGTCCCCGACAGGGAAGCAATCAGCCCCAGCATTTT
CASSPRQGSNQPQHF
>once|TRBJ2-5|TRBD1|TRBV2
TGTGCCAGCAGTGAATTGATGACAGGGGGAAAAGAGACCCAGTACTTC
CASSELMTGGKETQYF
>.|TRBJ1-2|.|TRBV21-1
TGTGCCAGCAGCAAAGCGCCGGTTGATCGGTACGGCTACACCTTC
CASSKAPVDRYGYTF
>.|TRBJ1-5|.|TRBV6-5
TGTGCCAGCAGTACCCGGGACACCAATCAGCCCCAGCATTTT
CASSTRDTNQPQHF
>.|TRBJ2-2|TRBD2|TRBV19
TGTGCCAGTAGTATGCGGGGGGGCGTCAGCACCGGGGAGCTGTTTTTT
CASSMRGGVSTGELFF